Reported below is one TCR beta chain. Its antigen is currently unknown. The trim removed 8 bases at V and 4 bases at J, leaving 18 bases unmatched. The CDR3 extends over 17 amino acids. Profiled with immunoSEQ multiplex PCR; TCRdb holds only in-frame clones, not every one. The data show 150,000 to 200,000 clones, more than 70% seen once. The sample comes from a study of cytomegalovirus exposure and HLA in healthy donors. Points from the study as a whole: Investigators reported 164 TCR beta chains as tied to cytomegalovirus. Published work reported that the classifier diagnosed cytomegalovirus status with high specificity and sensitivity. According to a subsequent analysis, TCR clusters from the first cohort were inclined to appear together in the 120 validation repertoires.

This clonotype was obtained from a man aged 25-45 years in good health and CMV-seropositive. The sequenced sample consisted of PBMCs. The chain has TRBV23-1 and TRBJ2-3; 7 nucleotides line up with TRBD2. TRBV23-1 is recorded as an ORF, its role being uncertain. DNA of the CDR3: TGCGCCAGCCTAGGGTGGGGGGGTCAGAGGCCAGCAGATACGCAGTATTTT. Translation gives CASLGWGGQRPADTQYF.